These T cell receptor beta chains were read from a single sample in a study of cytomegalovirus exposure and HLA in healthy donors. Data came from immunoSEQ multiplex PCR; TCRdb stores just in-frame clones and leaves some out. The table has 85,000 to 90,000 clones, approximately 72% seen once. The source material was PBMCs. Source of these receptors: a man younger than 45 in good health and CMV-seropositive. Each CDR3 is given with its conserved first and last residue. Each record gives: V gene, clone size, J gene, D gene, CDR3 DNA, CDR3 protein. D genes are given only for firm matches. The size of a clone is reported for some rows only, either as once, few or many, or as a class for expanded clones.

>TRBV6-4|.|TRBJ2-3|TRBD2
TGTGCCAGCAGTGACAGAGGAGCGGGGGCCACAGATACGCAGTATTTT
CASSDRGAGATDTQYF
>TRBV30|.|TRBJ2-7|TRBD1
TGTGCCTGGAGTGTGACAGGGTCACAGCAGTACTTC
CAWSVTGSQQYF
>TRBV5-5|.|TRBJ2-7|TRBD1
TGTGCCAGCGAGGACAGGGATTATTACGAGCAGTACTTC
CASEDRDYYEQYF
>TRBV7-9|.|TRBJ1-2|TRBD1
TGTGCCAGCAGCTATGGACAGGGGGCAGGCTACACCTTC
CASSYGQGAGYTF
>TRBV7-8|.|TRBJ2-2|.
TGTGCCAGCAGCCCAGCGCGGCAGCTGAACACCGGGGAGCTGTTTTTT
CASSPARQLNTGELFF
>TRBV29-1|.|TRBJ1-1|.
TGCAGCGTGGTACAGGGCGGGCTGAACACTGAAGCTTTCTTT
CSVVQGGLNTEAFF
>TRBV5-8|few|TRBJ1-4|.
TGTGCCAGCAGCTTGGTCGGGGCGGGAGAAAAACTGTTTTTT
CASSLVGAGEKLFF
>TRBV30|.|TRBJ2-7|TRBD1
TGTGCCTGGAGTCCAGGACAGGGGGCAGACGAGCAGTACTTC
CAWSPGQGADEQYF
>TRBV27|.|TRBJ2-5|TRBD1
TGTGCCAGCAGTTCCTGGGACAGCCTCCAAGAGACCCAGTACTTC
CASSSWDSLQETQYF
>TRBV7-2|.|TRBJ1-1|.
TGTGCCAGCAGCCCCCGGACGGACTCTCCGAACACTGAAGCTTTCTTT
CASSPRTDSPNTEAFF
>TRBV9|.|TRBJ2-7|.
TGTGCCAGCAGCGTAGATGGGACTCAACACTTC
CASSVDGTQHF
>TRBV18|.|TRBJ1-4|.
TGTGCCAGCTCACCAATTGGGGCAGGGAATGAAAAACTGTTTTTT
CASSPIGAGNEKLFF
>TRBV4-3|once|TRBJ1-1|.
TGCGCCAGCAGCCCTAAATCCTCGGGGGTCGGGAACACTGAAGCTTTCTTT
CASSPKSSGVGNTEAFF
>TRBV7-2|few|TRBJ1-2|.
TGTGCCAGCAGCTTAAATCCGGGTACCTATGGCTACACCTTC
CASSLNPGTYGYTF
>TRBV6-6|.|TRBJ2-7|TRBD2
TGTGCCAGCAGTTATGGTGTTAGCGGGGCCTACGAGCAGTACTTC
CASSYGVSGAYEQYF
>TRBV6-5|few|TRBJ2-7|.
TGTGCCAGCAGTCCAGGGACAAATTTCTACGAGCAGTACTTC
CASSPGTNFYEQYF
>TRBV10-2|.|TRBJ2-5|TRBD2
TGCGCCAGCGGCCAGACTAGCGATGAGACCCAGTACTTC
CASGQTSDETQYF
>TRBV19|.|TRBJ2-1|TRBD2
TGTGCCAGTAGTCCACTAGCGGGGGGGCGGTACAATGAGCAGTTCTTC
CASSPLAGGRYNEQFF